The clone carrying this T cell receptor beta chain appeared once. The antigen remains unidentified. The data were taken from a study of T cell responses to AZD1222 COVID-19 vaccine. The overall study: Investigators merged groups given second doses at roughly 4 or roughly 12 weeks. Study-wide results and limits: The number of AZD1222 recipients seropositive at baseline was only 5 to 7.

Germline V gene sequence: CDR1 ENHRY, CDR2 SYGVKD. V shed 6 bases, J shed 10 bases, and the junction held 9 bases outside the gene matches. CDR3 length: 14 residues. Clones were sequenced by immunoSEQ multiplex PCR, and TCRdb holds only the in-frame ones, with some missing. The sample holds about 96,000 clones; 85% to 90% are singletons and the top ten take roughly 24%. The source of this sequence is an adult in good health. The chain joins TRBV10-3 to TRBJ1-6; the match to TRBD1 covers 7 bases. The material was peripheral blood, obtained on day 0 of AZD1222 vaccination. The CDR3 here is CAIRMTGTISPLHF. The CDR3 bases are TGTGCCATCAGGATGACAGGGACGATATCACCCCTCCACTTT.